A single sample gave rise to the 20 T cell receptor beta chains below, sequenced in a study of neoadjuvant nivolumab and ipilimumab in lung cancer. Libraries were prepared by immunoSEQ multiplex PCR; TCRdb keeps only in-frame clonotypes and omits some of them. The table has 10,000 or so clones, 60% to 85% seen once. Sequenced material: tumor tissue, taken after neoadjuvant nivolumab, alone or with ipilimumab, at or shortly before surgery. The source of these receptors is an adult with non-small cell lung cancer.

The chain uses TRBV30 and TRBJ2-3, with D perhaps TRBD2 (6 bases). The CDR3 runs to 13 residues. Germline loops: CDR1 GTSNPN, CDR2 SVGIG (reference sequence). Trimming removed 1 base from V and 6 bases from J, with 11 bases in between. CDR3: CAWSARLGDTQYF. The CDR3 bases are TGTGCCTGGAGTGCCCGACTAGGCGATACGCAGTATTTT.

CDR3 sequence: CASSPQDNSREVPYNEQFF. The CDR3 region has the DNA TGCGCCAGCAGCCCCCAAGACAATTCGCGGGAGGTCCCCTACAATGAGCAGTTCTTC. The chain recombines TRBV5-1 with TRBJ2-1; 8 nucleotides line up with TRBD2. The germline gives CDR1 SGHRS, CDR2 YFSETQ. The CDR3 sequence is 19 residues long. With 4 bases clipped from V and 2 bases from J, the junction kept 17 bases outside the gene matches.

The CDR3 here is CASSPWGTNEKLFF. The CDR3 nucleotides are TGTGCCAGCAGCCCATGGGGAACTAATGAAAAACTGTTTTTT. V is TRBV6-5 and J is TRBJ1-4; D unresolved. CDR3 size: 14 residues. The germline V and J ends were trimmed by 6 bases and 1 base, with 9 bases remaining between them. Germline V gene lookup returns CDR1 MNHEY and CDR2 SVGAGI.

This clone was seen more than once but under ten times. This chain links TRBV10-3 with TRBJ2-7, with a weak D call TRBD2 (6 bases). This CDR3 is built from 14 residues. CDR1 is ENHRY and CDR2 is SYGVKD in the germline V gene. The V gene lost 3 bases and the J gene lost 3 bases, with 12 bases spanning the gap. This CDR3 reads CAISEWDSYYEQYF. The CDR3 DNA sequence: TGTGCCATCAGTGAATGGGACTCCTACTACGAGCAGTACTTC.

The CDR3 reads CASSQFAGTKNIQYF. The CDR3 DNA follows: TGTGCCAGCAGCCAATTCGCGGGAACCAAAAACATTCAGTACTTC. This chain uses TRBV4-2 with TRBJ2-4; TRBD2 is a possible D gene (6 bases). The CDR3 spans 15 residues. The germline V gene encodes CDR1 LGHNA and CDR2 YNFKEQ. V was trimmed by 2 bases and J by 2 bases, leaving 10 bases between them.

The CDR3 sequence is CSAIPQETQYF. DNA for the CDR3: TGCAGTGCTATCCCGCAAGAGACCCAGTACTTC. This chain joins TRBV20-1 and TRBJ2-5; D is undetermined. Germline V gene sequence: CDR1 DFQATT, CDR2 SNEGSKA (reference sequence). The germline V and J ends were trimmed by 4 bases and 2 bases, with 5 bases remaining between them. The length of the CDR3 is 11 residues.

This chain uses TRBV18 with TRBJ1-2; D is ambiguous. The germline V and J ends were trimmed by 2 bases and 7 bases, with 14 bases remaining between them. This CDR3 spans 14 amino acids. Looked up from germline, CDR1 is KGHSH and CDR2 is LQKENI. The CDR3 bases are TGTGCCAGCTCACCAGTGGAGGGTTCCTCTGGCTACACCTTC. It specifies CASSPVEGSSGYTF.

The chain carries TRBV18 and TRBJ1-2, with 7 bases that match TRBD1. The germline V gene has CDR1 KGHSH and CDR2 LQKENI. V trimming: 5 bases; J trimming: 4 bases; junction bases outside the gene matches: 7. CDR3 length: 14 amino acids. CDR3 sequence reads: CASSSNDRVYGYTF. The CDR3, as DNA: TGTGCCAGCTCAAGTAACGACAGGGTCTATGGCTACACCTTC.

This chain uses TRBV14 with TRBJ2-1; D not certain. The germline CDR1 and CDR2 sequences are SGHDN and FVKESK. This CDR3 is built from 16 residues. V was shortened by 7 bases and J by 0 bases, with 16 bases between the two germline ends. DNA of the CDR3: TGTGCCAGCACCCCGCTTGCGGATTTCTCCTACAATGAGCAGTTCTTC. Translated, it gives CASTPLADFSYNEQFF.

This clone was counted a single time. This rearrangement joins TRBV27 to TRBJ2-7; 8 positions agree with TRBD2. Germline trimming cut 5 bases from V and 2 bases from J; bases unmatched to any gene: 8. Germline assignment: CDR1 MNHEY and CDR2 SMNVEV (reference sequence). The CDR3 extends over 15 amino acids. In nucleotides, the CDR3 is TGTGCCAGCAGTATTCCGGGACTAGAGGCCTACGAGCAGTACTTC. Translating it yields CASSIPGLEAYEQYF.

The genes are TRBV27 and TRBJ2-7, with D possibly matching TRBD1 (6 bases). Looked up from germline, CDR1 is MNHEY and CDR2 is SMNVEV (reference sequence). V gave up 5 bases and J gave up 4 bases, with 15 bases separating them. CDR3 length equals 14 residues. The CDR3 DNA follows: TGTGCCAGCAGTACCCCGGGACAAAAATACGAGCAGTACTTC. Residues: CASSTPGQKYEQYF.

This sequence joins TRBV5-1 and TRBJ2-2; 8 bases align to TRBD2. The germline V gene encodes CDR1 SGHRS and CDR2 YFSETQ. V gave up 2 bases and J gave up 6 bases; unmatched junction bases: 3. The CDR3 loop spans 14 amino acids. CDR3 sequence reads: CASSFLAGPGELFF. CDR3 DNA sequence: TGCGCCAGCAGCTTCTTAGCGGGACCCGGGGAGCTGTTTTTT. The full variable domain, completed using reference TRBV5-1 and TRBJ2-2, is KAGVTQTPRYLIKTRGQQVTLSCSPISGHRSVSWYQQTPGQGLQFLFEYFSETQRNKGNFPGRFSGRQFSNSRSEMNVSTLELGDSALYLCASSFLAGPGELFFGEGSRLTVL.

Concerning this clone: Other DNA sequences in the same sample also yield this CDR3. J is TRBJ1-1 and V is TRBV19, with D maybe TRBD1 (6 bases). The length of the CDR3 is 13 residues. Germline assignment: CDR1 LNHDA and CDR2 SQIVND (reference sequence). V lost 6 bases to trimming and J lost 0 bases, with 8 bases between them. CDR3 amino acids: CASSDRLNTEAFF. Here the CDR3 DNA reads TGTGCCAGTAGCGACAGGTTGAACACTGAAGCTTTCTTT.

CDR3 DNA sequence: TGCGCCAGCAGTGAGTCAGCCGGGGACTACAATGAGCAGTTCTTC. This gives the protein CASSESAGDYNEQFF. The chain joins TRBV10-1 to TRBJ2-1; tentatively, D is TRBD2 (5 bases). The V end was cut by 0 bases, the J end by 3 bases, with 9 bases between. CDR1 is WNHNN and CDR2 is SYGVQD in the germline V gene (reference sequence). The CDR3 covers 15 residues.

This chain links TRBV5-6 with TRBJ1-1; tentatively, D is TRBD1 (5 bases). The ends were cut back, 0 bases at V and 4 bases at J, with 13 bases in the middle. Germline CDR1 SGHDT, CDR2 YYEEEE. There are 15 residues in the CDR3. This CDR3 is CASSLGGRGLTEAFF. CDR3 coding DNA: TGTGCCAGCAGCTTGGGGGGTCGGGGCCTCACTGAAGCTTTCTTT.

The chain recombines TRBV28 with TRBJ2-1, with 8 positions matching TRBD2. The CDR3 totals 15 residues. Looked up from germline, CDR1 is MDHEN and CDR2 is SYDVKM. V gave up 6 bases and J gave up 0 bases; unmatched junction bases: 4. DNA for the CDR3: TGTGCCAGCAGCTTCACTAGCGGCTCCTACAATGAGCAGTTCTTC. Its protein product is CASSFTSGSYNEQFF.

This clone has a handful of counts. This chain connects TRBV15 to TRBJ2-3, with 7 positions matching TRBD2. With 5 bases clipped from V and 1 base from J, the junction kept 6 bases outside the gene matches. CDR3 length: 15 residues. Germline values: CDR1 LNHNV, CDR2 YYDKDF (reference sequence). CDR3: CATSAERGGTDTQYF. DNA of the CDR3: TGTGCCACCAGCGCTGAGCGGGGTGGCACAGATACGCAGTATTTT.

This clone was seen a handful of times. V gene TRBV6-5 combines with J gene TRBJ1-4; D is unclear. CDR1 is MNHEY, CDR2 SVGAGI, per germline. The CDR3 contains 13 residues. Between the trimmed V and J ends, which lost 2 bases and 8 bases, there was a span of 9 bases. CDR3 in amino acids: CASSYQKEEKLFF. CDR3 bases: TGTGCCAGCAGTTACCAGAAAGAGGAAAAACTGTTTTTT.

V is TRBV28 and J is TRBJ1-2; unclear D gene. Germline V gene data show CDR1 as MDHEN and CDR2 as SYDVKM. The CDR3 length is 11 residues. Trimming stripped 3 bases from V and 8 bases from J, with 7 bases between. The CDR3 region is CASSFYGGYTF. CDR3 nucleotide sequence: TGTGCCAGCAGTTTTTATGGGGGCTACACCTTC.

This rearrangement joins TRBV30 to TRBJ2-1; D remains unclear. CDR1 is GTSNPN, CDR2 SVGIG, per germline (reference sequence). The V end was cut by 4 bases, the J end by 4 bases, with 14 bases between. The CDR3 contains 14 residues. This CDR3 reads CAWIEPLPYNEQFF. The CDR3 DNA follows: TGTGCCTGGATCGAGCCCCTACCTTACAATGAGCAGTTCTTC.